A single sample gave rise to the 2 T cell receptor beta chains below, sequenced in a study of blood T cell repertoires in COVID-19. Produced via immunoSEQ multiplex PCR; TCRdb's table is partial and in-frame only. The sample shows roughly 50,000 clones, around 90% of them seen only once. Source material: peripheral blood. The receptors stem from a man in his fifties or sixties with active COVID-19.

This chain links TRBV28 with TRBJ2-1, with 10 nucleotides matching TRBD1. The CDR3 covers 16 residues. Germline V lookup: CDR1 MDHEN, CDR2 SYDVKM. V shed 6 bases, J shed 6 bases, and the junction held 11 bases outside the gene matches. For the CDR3, the DNA is TGTGCCAGCAGGACAGGGGGCCGTTTTTATCGCAATGAGCAGTTCTTC. Protein product: CASRTGGRFYRNEQFF. The variable domain in full, with the rest retrieved from reference TRBV28 and TRBJ2-1, is DVKVTQSSRYLVKRTGEKVFLECVQDMDHENMFWYRQDPGLGLRLIYFSYDVKMKEKGDIPEGYSVSREKKERFSLILESASTNQTSMYLCASRTGGRFYRNEQFFGPGTRLTVL.

The CDR3 coding sequence is TGTGCCAGCACCGTGGGACAGGGGGCTAGGGGCTACACCTTC. Translated, it gives CASTVGQGARGYTF. This chain uses TRBV3-1 (or the pseudogene TRBV3-2) with TRBJ1-2, with TRBD1 identical over 12 bases. CDR1 and CDR2 from the germline V gene are LGHDT and YNNKEL (reference sequence). This CDR3 comprises 14 residues. The trim removed 7 bases at V and 8 bases at J, leaving 8 bases unmatched.